The present T cell receptor (beta chain) was sequenced within a study of blood T cell repertoires in COVID-19. Overall study context: Sources were T cells, B-cell-depleted T cells, or PBMCs; the material itself was cDNA or gDNA.

Method: immunoSEQ multiplex PCR; TCRdb's copy keeps in-frame clones and lacks some. This table has more than 200,000 clones, 84% appearing once. Germline CDR1 is MDHEN and CDR2 is SYDVKM. CDR3 length: 13 residues. V lost 3 bases to trimming and J lost 6 bases; unmatched junction nucleotides: 3. The clonotype was recovered from a man in his fifties or sixties with active or convalescent COVID-19. The sample consisted of peripheral blood. The rearrangement links TRBV28 to TRBJ2-5; 8 bases are shared with TRBD2. The CDR3 protein is CASSFRGGKTQYF. The CDR3 DNA sequence: TGTGCCAGCAGTTTTCGGGGGGGGAAGACCCAGTACTTC.